The present entry profiles one T cell receptor (beta chain) with its context. Here immunoSEQ multiplex PCR was the method, and the copy in TCRdb shows in-frame clones only, minus some. The sample records 13,000 to 15,000 clones, over 80% being singletons. The length of the CDR3 is 16 residues. The germline V gene has CDR1 MNHEY and CDR2 SMNVEV (reference sequence). This sample stems from a study of somatic mutations in cytotoxic T cells in rheumatoid arthritis. This sequence originates from a man between 65 and 85 years old with rheumatoid arthritis. The sample was CD4+ T cells sorted from blood. The chain carries TRBV27 and TRBJ2-5; the D gene is possibly TRBD1 (5 bases). The J call may not be correct, given that the DNA end is closer to TRBJ2-7. CDR3 protein: CASTVYLRQTSYEQYF. The CDR3 bases are TGTGCCAGCACAGTTTATCTACGACAGACTTCCTACGAGCAGTACTTC.